This is a list of T cell receptor beta chains from one sample in a study of lymphopenia after photon versus proton radiotherapy. Method: immunoSEQ multiplex PCR; TCRdb's copy keeps in-frame clones and lacks some. The table has about 25,000 clones, roughly 90% seen once. The input for sequencing was peripheral blood, taken from a patient treated with photon-based radiotherapy. The receptors derive from a man between 45 and 60 years old with gastric cancer. The CDR3 runs from the conserved cysteine through the conserved F or W. A D gene is named only where the DNA matches it firmly. A clone size is listed for some rows: how often the clone was seen (once, few, many), or a class if it is expanded.

abundance,j_gene,d_gene,v_gene,CDR3aa,CDR3nt
-,TRBJ1-5,-,TRBV7-2,CASSLARVPRPQHF,TGTGCCAGCAGCTTAGCCCGGGTGCCACGGCCCCAGCATTTT
-,TRBJ1-6,TRBD1,TRBV2,CASTRDRDNSPLHF,TGTGCCAGCACCCGGGACAGGGATAATTCACCCCTCCACTTT
once,TRBJ1-5,-,TRBV5-5,CASSSGGNQPQHF,TGTGCCAGCAGTTCAGGGGGCAATCAGCCCCAGCATTTT
-,TRBJ2-1,-,TRBV18,CASSPPAVFNEQFF,TGTGCCAGCTCACCACCTGCCGTATTCAATGAGCAGTTCTTC
once,TRBJ1-2,-,TRBV5-1,CASSFRDGDGYTF,TGCGCCAGCAGCTTCAGGGACGGAGATGGCTACACCTTC
-,TRBJ1-5,-,TRBV2,CASSRDGNQPQHF,TGTGCCAGCAGTAGGGACGGGAATCAGCCCCAGCATTTT
-,TRBJ2-2,TRBD2,TRBV6-5,CASSYLSGGPSGELFF,TGTGCCAGCAGTTACCTAAGCGGGGGGCCTTCCGGGGAGCTGTTTTTT
-,TRBJ2-3,-,TRBV7-3,CASGFTDTQYF,TGTGCCAGCGGTTTCACAGATACGCAGTATTTT
-,TRBJ2-2,TRBD1,TRBV7-7,CASSLGTGVSGELFF,TGTGCCAGCAGCTTAGGGACAGGGGTTTCCGGGGAGCTGTTTTTT
-,TRBJ2-1,-,TRBV27,CASSGGAGYNEQFF,TGTGCCAGCAGCGGCGGGGCAGGATACAATGAGCAGTTCTTC
-,TRBJ2-6,-,TRBV6-1,CASSESPGGSGANVLTF,TGTGCCAGCAGTGAATCGCCAGGTGGCTCTGGGGCCAACGTCCTGACTTTC
-,TRBJ1-3,-,TRBV7-3,CASSLLGPGNTIYF,TGTGCCAGCAGCTTATTGGGTCCTGGAAACACCATATATTTT
-,TRBJ1-4,-,TRBV5-1,CASGRDTSNEKLFF,TGCGCCAGCGGCCGGGACACCTCTAATGAAAAACTGTTTTTT
-,TRBJ1-4,-,TRBV4-1,CASRPSPPSGEKLFF,TGCGCCAGCAGGCCCTCTCCTCCCAGCGGGGAAAAACTGTTTTTT
-,TRBJ2-1,-,TRBV9,CASSGTYYNEQFF,TGTGCCAGCAGCGGGACTTATTACAATGAGCAGTTCTTC
-,TRBJ1-1,TRBD1,TRBV7-8,CASSLGRTGAVNTEAFF,TGTGCCAGCAGCTTAGGCAGGACAGGCGCTGTGAACACTGAAGCTTTCTTT
few,TRBJ1-6,-,TRBV10-3,CATRGTRNSPLHF,TGTGCCACCCGGGGAACAAGAAATTCACCCCTCCACTTT
-,TRBJ1-2,-,TRBV7-3,CASSLNPTFYGYTF,TGTGCCAGCAGCTTAAACCCCACTTTTTACGGCTACACCTTC
-,TRBJ1-1,-,TRBV11-3,CASSLVLGGEAFF,TGTGCCAGCAGCTTAGTATTAGGAGGTGAAGCTTTCTTT
-,TRBJ1-2,-,TRBV2,CASSGGGLGYGYTF,TGTGCCAGCAGTGGTGGAGGGTTGGGCTATGGCTACACCTTC
-,TRBJ2-7,-,TRBV20-1,CSAGDSYEQYF,TGCAGTGCTGGGGACTCCTACGAGCAGTACTTC
-,TRBJ1-1,-,TRBV7-6,CASSFLEDTEAFF,TGTGCCAGCAGCTTTTTGGAGGACACTGAAGCTTTCTTT
-,TRBJ1-5,TRBD1,TRBV30,CACQDRNNQPQHF,TGTGCCTGTCAGGACAGGAACAATCAGCCCCAGCATTTT
few,TRBJ1-4,TRBD1,TRBV5-8,CASSPSHGTGGEMRKEKLFF,TGTGCCAGCAGCCCGAGCCACGGGACAGGGGGCGAAATGAGAAAGGAAAAACTGTTTTTT
-,TRBJ1-4,-,TRBV5-1,CASSLGRSTNEKLFF,TGCGCCAGCAGCTTGGGGCGGTCAACTAATGAAAAACTGTTTTTT
-,TRBJ1-1,-,TRBV19,CASSTHRGLNTEAFF,TGTGCCAGTAGTACCCATCGTGGGTTGAACACTGAAGCTTTCTTT
-,TRBJ2-3,TRBD1,TRBV30,CAWSAGDRFADTQYF,TGTGCCTGGAGTGCGGGGGACAGGTTCGCAGATACGCAGTATTTT
few,TRBJ1-4,-,TRBV5-8,CASSLGHLATNEKLFF,TGTGCCAGCAGCCTCGGACACCTAGCAACTAATGAAAAACTGTTTTTT
-,TRBJ2-2,TRBD2,TRBV5-1,CASSSRLAGGSNTGELFF,TGCGCCAGCAGCTCCAGACTAGCGGGGGGTTCGAACACCGGGGAGCTGTTTTTT
-,TRBJ2-4,-,TRBV9,CASSVEGQGSNIQYF,TGTGCCAGCAGCGTAGAAGGGCAGGGTAGTAACATTCAGTACTTC
-,TRBJ1-6,TRBD1,TRBV5-6,CASSSLRDRGYNSPLHF,TGTGCCAGCAGCTCACTCCGGGACAGGGGTTATAATTCACCCCTCCACTTT
-,TRBJ1-2,-,TRBV5-6,CASSLDVGGYGYTF,TGTGCCAGCAGCTTGGATGTAGGCGGCTATGGCTACACCTTC
-,TRBJ2-3,-,TRBV10-3,CAISAIPDTQYF,TGTGCCATCAGTGCTATCCCAGATACGCAGTATTTT
-,TRBJ2-1,TRBD1,TRBV18,CASSRQGLNYNEQFF,TGTGCCAGCTCACGACAGGGTTTAAACTACAATGAGCAGTTCTTC
-,TRBJ1-2,-,TRBV4-1,CASSQEAWGGGYTF,TGCGCCAGCAGCCAAGAGGCTTGGGGAGGTGGCTACACCTTC
-,TRBJ2-3,-,TRBV19,CASRRTDRTDTQYF,TGTGCCAGTAGGAGGACAGATCGCACAGATACGCAGTATTTT
-,TRBJ2-1,-,TRBV9,CASSVGGFAYNEQFF,TGTGCCAGCAGCGTGGGGGGTTTTGCCTACAATGAGCAGTTCTTC
few,TRBJ1-5,-,TRBV9,CASSVEGNSNQPQHF,TGTGCCAGCAGCGTAGAGGGTAATAGCAATCAGCCCCAGCATTTT
-,TRBJ2-2,-,TRBV14,CASSQALRGELFF,TGTGCCAGCAGCCAAGCTCTTCGCGGGGAGCTGTTTTTT
-,TRBJ1-3,-,TRBV7-2,CASSFSDVGNTIYF,TGTGCCAGCAGCTTCAGCGACGTTGGAAACACCATATATTTT
once,TRBJ1-1,-,TRBV18,CASSPLLGGLNTEAFF,TGTGCCAGCTCACCCTTATTGGGGGGCTTGAACACTGAAGCTTTCTTT
-,TRBJ1-2,-,TRBV9,CASSKNGQSYGYTF,TGTGCCAGCAGCAAAAACGGACAGTCCTATGGCTACACCTTC
-,TRBJ2-2,-,TRBV5-1,CASSGTLGGGELFF,TGCGCCAGCAGCGGGACCCTCGGTGGCGGGGAGCTGTTTTTT